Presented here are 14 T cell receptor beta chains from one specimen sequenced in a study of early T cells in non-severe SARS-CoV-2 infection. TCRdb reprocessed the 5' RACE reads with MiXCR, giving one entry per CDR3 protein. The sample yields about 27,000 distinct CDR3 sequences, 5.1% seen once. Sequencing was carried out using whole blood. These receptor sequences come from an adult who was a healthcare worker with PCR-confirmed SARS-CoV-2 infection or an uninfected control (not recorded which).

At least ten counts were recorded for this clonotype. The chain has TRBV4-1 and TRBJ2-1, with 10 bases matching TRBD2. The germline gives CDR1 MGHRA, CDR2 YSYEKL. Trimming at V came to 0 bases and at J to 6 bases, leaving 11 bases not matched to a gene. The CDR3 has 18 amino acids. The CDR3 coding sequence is TGCGCCAGCAGCCAAGATCAGAGTATCGGACTAGCGGCCAATGAGCAGTTCTTC. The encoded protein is CASSQDQSIGLAANEQFF.

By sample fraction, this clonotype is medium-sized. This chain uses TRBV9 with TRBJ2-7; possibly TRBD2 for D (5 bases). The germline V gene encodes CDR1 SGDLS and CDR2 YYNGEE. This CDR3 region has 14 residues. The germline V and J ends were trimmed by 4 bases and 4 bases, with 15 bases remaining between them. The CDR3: CASSPRGTPYEQYF. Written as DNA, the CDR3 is TGTGCCAGCAGCCCTCGGGGAACGCCATACGAGCAGTACTTC.

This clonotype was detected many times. The CDR3 is CASSGTQGPQHF. CDR3 DNA sequence: TGTGCCAGCAGCGGGACGCAGGGGCCCCAGCATTTT. The chain joins TRBV12-3 or TRBV12-4 to TRBJ1-5; perhaps TRBD1 as D (5 bases). The CDR3 runs to 12 residues. V was clipped by 6 bases and J by 9 bases, with 12 bases between them.

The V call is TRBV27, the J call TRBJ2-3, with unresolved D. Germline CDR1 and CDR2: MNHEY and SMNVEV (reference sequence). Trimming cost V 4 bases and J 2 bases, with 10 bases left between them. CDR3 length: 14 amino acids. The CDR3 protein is CASSYGRITDTQYF. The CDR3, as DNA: TGTGCCAGCAGTTACGGACGAATCACAGATACGCAGTATTTT.

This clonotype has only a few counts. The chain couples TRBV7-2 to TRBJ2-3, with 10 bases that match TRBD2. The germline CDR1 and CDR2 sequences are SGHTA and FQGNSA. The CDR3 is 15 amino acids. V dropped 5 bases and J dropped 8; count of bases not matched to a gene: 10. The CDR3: CASSQRGGGVGTQYF. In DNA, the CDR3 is TGTGCCAGCAGCCAGCGGGGGGGCGGCGTCGGTACGCAGTATTTT.

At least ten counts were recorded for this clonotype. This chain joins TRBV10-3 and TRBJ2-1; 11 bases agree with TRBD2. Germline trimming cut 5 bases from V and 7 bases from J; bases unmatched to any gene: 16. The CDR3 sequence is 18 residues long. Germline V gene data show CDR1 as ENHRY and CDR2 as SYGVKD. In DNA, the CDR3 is TGTGCCATCAGTTCCGGGTCTAGCGGGGGGCCCCAAGGGAATGAGCAGTTCTTC. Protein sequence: CAISSGSSGGPQGNEQFF.

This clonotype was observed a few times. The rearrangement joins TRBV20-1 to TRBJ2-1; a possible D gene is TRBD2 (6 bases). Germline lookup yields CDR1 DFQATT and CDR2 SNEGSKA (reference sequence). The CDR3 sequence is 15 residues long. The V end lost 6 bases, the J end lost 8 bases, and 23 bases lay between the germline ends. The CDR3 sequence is CSATVSGGEFDEQFF. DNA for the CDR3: TGCAGTGCCACAGTGAGTGGAGGGGAGTTTGATGAGCAGTTCTTC.

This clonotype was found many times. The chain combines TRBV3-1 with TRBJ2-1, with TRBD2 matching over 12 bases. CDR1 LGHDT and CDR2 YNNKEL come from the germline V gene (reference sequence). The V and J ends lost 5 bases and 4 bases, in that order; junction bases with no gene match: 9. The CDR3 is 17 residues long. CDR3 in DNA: TGTGCCAGCAGCTTCCTCCGGACTAGCGGGGAGTACAATGAGCAGTTCTTC. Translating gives CASSFLRTSGEYNEQFF.

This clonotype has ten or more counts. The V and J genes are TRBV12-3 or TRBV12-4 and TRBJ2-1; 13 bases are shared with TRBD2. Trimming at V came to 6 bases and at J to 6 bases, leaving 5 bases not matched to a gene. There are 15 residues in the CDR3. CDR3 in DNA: TGTGCCAGCAGGGGACTAGCGGGGCTGTTCAATGAGCAGTTCTTC. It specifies CASRGLAGLFNEQFF.

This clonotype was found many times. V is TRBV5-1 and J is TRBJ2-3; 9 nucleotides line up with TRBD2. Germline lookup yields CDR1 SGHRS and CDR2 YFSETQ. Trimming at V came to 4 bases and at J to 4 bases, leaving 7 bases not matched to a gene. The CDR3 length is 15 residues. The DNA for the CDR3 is TGCGCCAGCAGCCATAGCGGGGGAGGCCCAGATACGCAGTATTTT. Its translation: CASSHSGGGPDTQYF.

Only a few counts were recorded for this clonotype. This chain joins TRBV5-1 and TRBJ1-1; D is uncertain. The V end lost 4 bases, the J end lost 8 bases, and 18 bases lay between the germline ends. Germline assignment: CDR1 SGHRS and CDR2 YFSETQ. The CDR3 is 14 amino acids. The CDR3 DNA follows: TGCGCCAGCAGCAACCATCTAGAGCCGTGGGAAGCTTTCTTT. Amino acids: CASSNHLEPWEAFF. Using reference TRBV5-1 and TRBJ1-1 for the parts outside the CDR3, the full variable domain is KAGVTQTPRYLIKTRGQQVTLSCSPISGHRSVSWYQQTPGQGLQFLFEYFSETQRNKGNFPGRFSGRQFSNSRSEMNVSTLELGDSALYLCASSNHLEPWEAFFGQGTRLTVV.

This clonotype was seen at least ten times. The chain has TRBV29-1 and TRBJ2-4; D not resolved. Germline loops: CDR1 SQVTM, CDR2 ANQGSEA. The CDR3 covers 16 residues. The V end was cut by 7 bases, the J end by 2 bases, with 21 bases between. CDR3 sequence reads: CSATTVASNSKNIQYF. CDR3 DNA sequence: TGCAGCGCTACGACGGTGGCCAGTAATTCCAAAAACATTCAGTACTTC.

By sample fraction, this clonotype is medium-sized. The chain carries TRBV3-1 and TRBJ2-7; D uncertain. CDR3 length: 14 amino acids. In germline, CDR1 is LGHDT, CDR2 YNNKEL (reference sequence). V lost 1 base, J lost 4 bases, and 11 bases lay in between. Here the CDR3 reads CASSQGPEIYEQYF. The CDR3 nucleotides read TGTGCCAGCAGCCAAGGTCCAGAAATATACGAGCAGTACTTC.

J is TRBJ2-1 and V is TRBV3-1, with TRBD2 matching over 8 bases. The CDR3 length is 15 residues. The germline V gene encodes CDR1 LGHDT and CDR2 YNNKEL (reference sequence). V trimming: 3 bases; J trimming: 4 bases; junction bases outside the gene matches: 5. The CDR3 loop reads CASSHRGGRYNEQFF. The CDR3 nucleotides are TGTGCCAGCAGCCACCGGGGGGGCCGTTACAATGAGCAGTTCTTC.